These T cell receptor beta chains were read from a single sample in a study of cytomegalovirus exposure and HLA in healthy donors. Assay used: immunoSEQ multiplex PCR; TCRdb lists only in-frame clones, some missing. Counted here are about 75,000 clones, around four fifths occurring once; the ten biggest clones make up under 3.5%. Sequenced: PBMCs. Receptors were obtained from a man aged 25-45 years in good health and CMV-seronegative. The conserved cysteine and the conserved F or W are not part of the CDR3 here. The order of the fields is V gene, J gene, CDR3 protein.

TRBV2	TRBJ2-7	ASSAGTAPYEQY
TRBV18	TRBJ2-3	ASSQDGAGVTDTQY
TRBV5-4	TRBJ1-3	ASSRGGQHSGNTIY
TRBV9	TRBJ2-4	ASSSRTGGLGNIQY
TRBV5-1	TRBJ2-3	ASRFRDSNTDTQY
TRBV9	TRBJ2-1	ASSPPGGISYNEQF
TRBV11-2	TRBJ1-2	ASSLSLTGGNGYT
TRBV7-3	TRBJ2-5	ASSRQVQETQY
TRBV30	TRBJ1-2	AGYAKQGGFGYT
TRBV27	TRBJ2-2	ASSLSYRGSNTGELF
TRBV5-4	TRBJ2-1	ASSRWTDPLFGQF
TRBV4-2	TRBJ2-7	ASSPGQGGAYEQY
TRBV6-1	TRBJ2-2	ASSELAGNTGELF
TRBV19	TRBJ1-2	ASSIELGLWGLVGYT
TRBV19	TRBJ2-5	ASSPGTGEETQY
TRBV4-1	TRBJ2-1	ASSQDELARSEF
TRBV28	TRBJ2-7	ASSLYRGGVYEQY
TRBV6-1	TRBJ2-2	ASVWAANTGELF
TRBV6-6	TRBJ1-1	ASSYGGQPLNTEAF
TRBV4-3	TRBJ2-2	ASSPAWIGGTGELF
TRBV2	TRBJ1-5	AFSDRRVNQPQH
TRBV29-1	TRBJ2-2	SVESRLAERGELF
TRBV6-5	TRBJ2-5	ASSRDYEETQY
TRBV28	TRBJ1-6	ASSSLDRRYSPLH
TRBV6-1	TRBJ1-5	ASSERRRGFSNQPQH
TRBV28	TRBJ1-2	ASSFSRQYGYT
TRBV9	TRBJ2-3	ASSVGRGDTQY
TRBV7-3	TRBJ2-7	ASSKMGGTNEQY
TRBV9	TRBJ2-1	ASSLRGAGGPYNEQF
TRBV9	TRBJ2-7	ASSVGLAGVYEQY
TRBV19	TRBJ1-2	ASISNGGTLYGYT
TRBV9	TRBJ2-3	ASTSSGRAGTDTQY
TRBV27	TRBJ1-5	ASSYGGNQPQH
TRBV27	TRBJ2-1	ASSAHSNNEQF
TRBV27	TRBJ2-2	ATGIDRTSGDTGELF
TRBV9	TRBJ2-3	ASSVELRGNSPTDTQY
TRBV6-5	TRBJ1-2	ASSYTTGPGGYT
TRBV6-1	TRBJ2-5	ASSDQGILGETQY
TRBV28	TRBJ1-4	ASSTRDSPNEKLF
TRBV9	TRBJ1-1	ASSVDRGGTEAF
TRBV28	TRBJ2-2	ASRPRGQDTGELF
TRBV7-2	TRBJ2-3	ASRLAGGRLTDTQY
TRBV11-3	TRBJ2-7	ASSLDGAEYEQY
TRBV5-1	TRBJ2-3	ASSSGLAGRADTQY
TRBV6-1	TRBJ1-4	ASSELFGGNEKLF